These 10 T cell receptor beta chains were sequenced from one sample in a study of early T cells in non-severe SARS-CoV-2 infection. TCRdb analysed the 5' RACE reads with MiXCR anew, one entry per CDR3 protein. The sample lists almost 45,000 distinct CDR3 sequences, roughly 6% occurring once. Material: whole blood. The receptors were sampled from an adult who was a healthcare worker with PCR-confirmed SARS-CoV-2 infection or an uninfected control (not recorded which).

This clonotype was counted at least ten times. The genes are TRBV20-1 and TRBJ2-7; TRBD1 agrees at 7 bases. CDR1 DFQATT and CDR2 SNEGSKA come from the germline V gene (reference sequence). Trimming took 3 bases from V and 3 from J; bases not matched to a gene: 5. CDR3 length: 13 amino acids. The CDR3: CSASRGSYYEQYF. CDR3 DNA: TGCAGTGCTAGCAGGGGGTCCTACTACGAGCAGTACTTC.

This clonotype was picked up a small number of times. The chain employs TRBV7-3 and TRBJ1-1, with 9 nucleotides matching TRBD1. V was clipped by 5 bases and J by 8 bases; unmatched bases: 3. CDR1 SGHTA and CDR2 FQGTGA come from the germline V gene. This CDR3 has 12 amino acids. Here the CDR3 reads CASSLGQGEAFF. The CDR3 DNA sequence: TGTGCCAGCAGCCTCGGACAGGGGGAAGCTTTCTTT.

The V call is TRBV11-2, the J call TRBJ1-1; TRBD1 matches 7 bases. V was pared by 5 bases and J by 4 bases, with 7 bases of the junction left unmatched. The CDR3 sequence is 14 residues long. Germline CDR1 SGHAT, CDR2 FQNNGV. CDR3 DNA: TGTGCCAGCAGCCCCCAGGGGGTGGGCACTGAAGCTTTCTTT. Translated: CASSPQGVGTEAFF.

V usage is TRBV3-1 and J usage is TRBJ2-7; 7 nucleotides line up with TRBD1. J was trimmed by 2 bases and V by 2 bases; bases with no gene match: 3. This CDR3 has 14 residues. Germline CDR1 and CDR2: LGHDT and YNNKEL (reference sequence). The chain's CDR3 is CASSQQTGTYEQYF. The DNA of the CDR3 is TGTGCCAGCAGCCAACAGACAGGGACCTACGAGCAGTACTTC.

This chain connects TRBV19 to TRBJ2-3; TRBD2 matches at 10 bases. CDR3 size: 16 residues. J gave up 4 bases and V 3 bases, and 7 bases lay outside the gene matches. Germline V gene data show CDR1 as LNHDA and CDR2 as SQIVND (reference sequence). CDR3 residues: CASSIYRLAGADTQYF. The CDR3 bases are TGTGCCAGTAGTATCTATCGGCTAGCGGGGGCAGATACGCAGTATTTT.

In this sample, this clonotype turned up many times. The chain combines TRBV29-1 with TRBJ1-4; 8 nucleotides align to TRBD1. CDR1 and CDR2 (germline): SQVTM, ANQGSEA. The CDR3 extends over 11 amino acids. Trimming cost V 6 bases and J 12 bases; bases outside gene matches: 6. The CDR3 DNA follows: TGCAGCGTCGGCAGGGGGCAGGAACTGTTTTTT. It codes for CSVGRGQELFF. The full variable domain, with the rest looked up from reference TRBV29-1 and TRBJ1-4, is SAVISQKPSRDICQRGTSLTIQCQVDSQVTMMFWYRQQPGQSLTLIATANQGSEATYESGFVIDKFPISRPNLTFSTLTVSNMSPEDSSIYLCSVGRGQELFFGSGTQLSVL.

This clonotype has at least ten counts. The CDR3 sequence: CASTRPGRPDTQYF. DNA of the CDR3: TGTGCCAGCACCCGTCCGGGGCGCCCAGATACGCAGTATTTT. This chain links TRBV27 with TRBJ2-3, with D perhaps given as TRBD1 or TRBD2 (5 bases each). Germline V gene sequence: CDR1 MNHEY, CDR2 SMNVEV (reference sequence). Between the trimmed V and J ends, which lost 7 bases and 4 bases, there was a span of 15 bases. The CDR3 runs to 14 residues.

This chain connects TRBV10-2 to TRBJ2-5; D not certain. Trimming removed 2 bases from V and 0 bases from J, with 4 bases in between. The CDR3 runs 13 residues. The germline V gene encodes CDR1 WSHSY and CDR2 SAAADI. CDR3 loop: CASSERNQETQYF. CDR3 nucleotide sequence: TGCGCCAGCAGTGAGCGCAACCAAGAGACCCAGTACTTC.

In its sample, this clonotype was seen many times. The V gene is TRBV6-5, the J gene TRBJ2-2; 12 bases fit TRBD1. With V trimmed by 7 bases and J by 7 bases, 7 bases remained unmatched. Germline-derived CDR1 and CDR2 are MNHEY and SVGAGI. The CDR3 is 15 amino acids. The CDR3 coding sequence is TGTGCCAGCATCCCGGGACAGGGGGCAATCGGGGAGCTGTTTTTT. Translated: CASIPGQGAIGELFF.

The chain recombines TRBV6-6 with TRBJ2-2; D remains ambiguous. The CDR3 sequence is 15 residues long. Germline CDR1 MNHNY, CDR2 SVGAGI (reference sequence). V shed 0 bases and J shed 3 bases, with 8 bases lying between them. The CDR3 region has the DNA TGTGCCAGCAGTTACTCCCGGACCCACACCGGGGAGCTGTTTTTT. Amino acids: CASSYSRTHTGELFF.